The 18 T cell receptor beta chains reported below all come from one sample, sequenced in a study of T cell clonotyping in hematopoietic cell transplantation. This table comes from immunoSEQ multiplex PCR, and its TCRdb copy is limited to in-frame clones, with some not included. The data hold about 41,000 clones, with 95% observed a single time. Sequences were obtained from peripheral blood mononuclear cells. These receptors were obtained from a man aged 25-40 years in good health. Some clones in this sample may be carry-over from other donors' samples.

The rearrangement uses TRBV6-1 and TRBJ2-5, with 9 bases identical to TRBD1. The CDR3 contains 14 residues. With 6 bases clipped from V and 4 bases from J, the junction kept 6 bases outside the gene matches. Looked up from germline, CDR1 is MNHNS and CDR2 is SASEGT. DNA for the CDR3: TGTGCCAGCAGCGAAACAGGGGGCGTAGAGACCCAGTACTTC. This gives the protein CASSETGGVETQYF.

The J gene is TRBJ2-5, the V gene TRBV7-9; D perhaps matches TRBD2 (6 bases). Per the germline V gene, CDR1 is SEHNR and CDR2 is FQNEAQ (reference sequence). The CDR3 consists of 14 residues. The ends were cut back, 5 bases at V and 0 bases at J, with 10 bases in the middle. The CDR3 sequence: CASSQTRNQETQYF. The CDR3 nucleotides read TGTGCCAGCAGCCAGACTAGGAACCAAGAGACCCAGTACTTC.

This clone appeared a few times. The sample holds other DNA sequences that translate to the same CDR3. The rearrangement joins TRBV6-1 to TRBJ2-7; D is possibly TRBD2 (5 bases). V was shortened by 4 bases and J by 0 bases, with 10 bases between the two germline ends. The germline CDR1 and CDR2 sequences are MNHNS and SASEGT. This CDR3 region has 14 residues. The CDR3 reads CASSGLGSSYEQYF. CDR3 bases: TGTGCCAGCAGTGGATTAGGGAGCTCCTACGAGCAGTACTTC.

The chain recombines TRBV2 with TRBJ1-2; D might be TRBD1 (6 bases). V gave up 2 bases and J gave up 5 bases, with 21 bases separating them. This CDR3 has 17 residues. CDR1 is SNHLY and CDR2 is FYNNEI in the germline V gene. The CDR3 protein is CASSENPFAQGKYGYTF. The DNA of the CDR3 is TGTGCCAGCAGTGAAAACCCGTTCGCACAGGGAAAATATGGCTACACCTTC.

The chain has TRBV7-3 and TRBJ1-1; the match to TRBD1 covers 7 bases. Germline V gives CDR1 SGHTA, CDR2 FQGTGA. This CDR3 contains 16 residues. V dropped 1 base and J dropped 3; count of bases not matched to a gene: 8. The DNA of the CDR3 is TGTGCCAGCAGCTTAATCCGACAGGGAAGGGACACTGAAGCTTTCTTT. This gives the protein CASSLIRQGRDTEAFF.

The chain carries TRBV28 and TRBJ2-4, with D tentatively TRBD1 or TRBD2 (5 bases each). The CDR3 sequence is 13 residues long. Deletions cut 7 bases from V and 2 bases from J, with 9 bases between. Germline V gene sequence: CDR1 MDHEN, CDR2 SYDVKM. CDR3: CASNPGPKNIQYF. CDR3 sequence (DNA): TGTGCCAGCAACCCGGGGCCCAAAAACATTCAGTACTTC.

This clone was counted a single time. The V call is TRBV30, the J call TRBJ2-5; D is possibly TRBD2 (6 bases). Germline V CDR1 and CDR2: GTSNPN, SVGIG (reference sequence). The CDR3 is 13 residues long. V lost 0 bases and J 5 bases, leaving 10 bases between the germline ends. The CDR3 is CAWSVPGAETQYF. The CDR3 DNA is TGTGCCTGGAGTGTACCGGGAGCGGAGACCCAGTACTTC. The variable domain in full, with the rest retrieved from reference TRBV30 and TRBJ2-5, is SQTIHQWPATLVQPVGSPLSLECTVEGTSNPNLYWYRQAAGRGLQLLFYSVGIGQISSEVPQNLSASRPQDRQFILSSKKLLLSDSGFYLCAWSVPGAETQYFGPGTRLLVL.

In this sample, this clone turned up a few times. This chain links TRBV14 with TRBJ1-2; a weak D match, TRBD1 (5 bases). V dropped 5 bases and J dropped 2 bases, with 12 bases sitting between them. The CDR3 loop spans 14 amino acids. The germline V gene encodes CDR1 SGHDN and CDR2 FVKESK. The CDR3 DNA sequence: TGTGCCAGCAGCTTCGTAAAGGGGAACTATGGCTACACCTTC. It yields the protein CASSFVKGNYGYTF.

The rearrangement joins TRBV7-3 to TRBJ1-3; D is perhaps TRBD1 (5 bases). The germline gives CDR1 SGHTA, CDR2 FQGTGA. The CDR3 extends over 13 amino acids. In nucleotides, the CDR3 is TGTGCGGGTCGGGGGGGAGCAGGAAACACCATATATTTT. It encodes CAGRGGAGNTIYF.

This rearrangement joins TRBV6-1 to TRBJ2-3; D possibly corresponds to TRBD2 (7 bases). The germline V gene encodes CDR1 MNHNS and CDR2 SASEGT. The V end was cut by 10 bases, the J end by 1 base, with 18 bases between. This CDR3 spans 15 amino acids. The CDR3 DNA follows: TGTGCCACCCTCCCTCGGGGGGCCCGCACAGATACGCAGTATTTT. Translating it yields CATLPRGARTDTQYF.

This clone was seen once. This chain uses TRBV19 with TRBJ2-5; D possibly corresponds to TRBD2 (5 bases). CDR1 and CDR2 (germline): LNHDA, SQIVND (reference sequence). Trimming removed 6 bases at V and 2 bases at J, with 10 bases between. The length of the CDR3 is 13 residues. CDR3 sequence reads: CASRGSIQETQYF. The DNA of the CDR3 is TGTGCCAGTAGGGGGAGCATTCAAGAGACCCAGTACTTC.

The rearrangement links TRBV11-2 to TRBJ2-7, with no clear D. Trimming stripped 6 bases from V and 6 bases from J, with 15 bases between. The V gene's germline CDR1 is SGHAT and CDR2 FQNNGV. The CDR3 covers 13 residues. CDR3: CASRPSVGGEQYF. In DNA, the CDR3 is TGTGCCAGCAGGCCATCGGTTGGCGGCGAGCAGTACTTC.

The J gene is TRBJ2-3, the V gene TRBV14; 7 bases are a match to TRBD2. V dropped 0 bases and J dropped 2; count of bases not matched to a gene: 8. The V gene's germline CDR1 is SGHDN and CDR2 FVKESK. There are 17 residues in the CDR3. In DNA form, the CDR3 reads TGTGCCAGCAGCCAAGAAACAGCGGGGTGGGACACAGATACGCAGTATTTT. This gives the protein CASSQETAGWDTDTQYF.

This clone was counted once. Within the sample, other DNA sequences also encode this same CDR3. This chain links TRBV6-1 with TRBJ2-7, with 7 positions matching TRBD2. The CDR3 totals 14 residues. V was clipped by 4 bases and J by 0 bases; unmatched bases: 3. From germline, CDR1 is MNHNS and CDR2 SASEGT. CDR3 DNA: TGTGCCAGCAGTGGGCGCGGGAGCTCCTACGAGCAGTACTTC. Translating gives CASSGRGSSYEQYF.

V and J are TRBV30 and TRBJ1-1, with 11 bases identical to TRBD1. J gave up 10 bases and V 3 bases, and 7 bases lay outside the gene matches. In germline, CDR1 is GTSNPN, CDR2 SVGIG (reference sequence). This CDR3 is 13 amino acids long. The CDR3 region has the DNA TGTGCCTGGAGAGGACAGGGGGCAAGGGTAGCTTTCTTT. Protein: CAWRGQGARVAFF. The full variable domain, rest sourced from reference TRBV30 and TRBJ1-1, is SQTIHQWPATLVQPVGSPLSLECTVEGTSNPNLYWYRQAAGRGLQLLFYSVGIGQISSEVPQNLSASRPQDRQFILSSKKLLLSDSGFYLCAWRGQGARVAFFGQGTRLTVV.

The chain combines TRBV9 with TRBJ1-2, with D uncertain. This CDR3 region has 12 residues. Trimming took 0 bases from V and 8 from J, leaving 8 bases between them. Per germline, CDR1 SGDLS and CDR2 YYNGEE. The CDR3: CASSVAGIGYTF. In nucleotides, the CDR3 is TGTGCCAGCAGCGTAGCGGGGATCGGCTACACCTTC.

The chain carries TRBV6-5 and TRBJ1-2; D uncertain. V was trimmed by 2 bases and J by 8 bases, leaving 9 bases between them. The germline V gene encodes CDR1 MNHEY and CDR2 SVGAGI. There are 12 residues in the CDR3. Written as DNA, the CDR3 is TGTGCCAGCAGTTACACAAGAGAGGGCTACACCTTC. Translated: CASSYTREGYTF.

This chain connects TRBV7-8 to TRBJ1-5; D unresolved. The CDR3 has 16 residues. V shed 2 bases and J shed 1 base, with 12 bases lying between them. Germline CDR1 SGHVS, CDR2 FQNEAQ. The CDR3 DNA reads TGTGCCAGCAGCTTAAGGCCTTTCAACAGCAATCAGCCCCAGCATTTT. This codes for CASSLRPFNSNQPQHF.